This note documents a single T cell receptor beta chain sequence. CDR1 MGHDK and CDR2 SYGVNS come from the germline V gene. The CDR3 is 16 amino acids. V lost 4 bases and J lost 4, with 19 bases in between. Categorization into cohorts depended on clinical history that participants reported. Participants in the exposed group had met a COVID-19 case in the 2 weeks before joining the study. This entry belongs to a study of blood T cell repertoires in COVID-19. Per the study methods: The assay estimated nucleated cells by amplifying reference gene primers. Generated by immunoSEQ multiplex PCR, the TCRdb table keeps only in-frame clones and is missing some. The V and J calls and clone size come from that table; D and trimming were worked out from the DNA. The sample lists 200,000 to 250,000 clones; about 90% were seen once.

The sequence was obtained from a man in his thirties or forties who had been exposed to COVID-19. Input material: PBMCs or T cells enriched from blood (not recorded which). This rearrangement joins TRBV25-1 to TRBJ1-2; D gene uncertain. The CDR3 DNA follows: TGTGCCAGCAGTGCCCCGAAAACTCCTCATACCTATGGCTACACCTTC. Protein: CASSAPKTPHTYGYTF.